This TCR beta chain was documented in a study of cytotoxic CD8 clonotypes in ibrutinib-treated CLL. Using immunoSEQ multiplex PCR, the repertoire was profiled, and TCRdb retains in-frame clones only, with some absent. Of some 4,000 clones in the sample, approximately 80% were seen once. CDR1 and CDR2 from the germline V gene are LNHDA and SQIVND (reference sequence). CDR3 length: 17 amino acids. After removal of 4 bases from V and 1 base from J, the junction contained 9 bases not matched to a gene. The chain employs TRBV19 and TRBJ1-5; TRBD1 aligns across 8 bases. This clonotype was sampled from a human donor with chronic lymphocytic leukemia. Sequenced here: PBMCs, sampled before ibrutinib treatment. In nucleotides, the CDR3 is TGTGCCAGTAGTAGTAGGCAGGGGGCTTGGAGCAATCAGCCCCAGCATTTT. Its translation is CASSSRQGAWSNQPQHF.